The sequence of this TCR beta chain was determined in a study of early T cells in non-severe SARS-CoV-2 infection. The wider study: The authors sequenced bulk RNA from unsorted whole blood, leaving chains unpaired. Study conclusions and caveats: The VDJdb matching leaned toward anti-spike CD8 responses and overlooked private and CD4 specificities.

Individual cDNA molecules received unique molecular identifiers. TCRdb recomputed calls from the 5' RACE reads with MiXCR, one row per CDR3 protein. The repertoire holds some 51,000 distinct CDR3 sequences, with more than 13% as singletons. The sample holds a few counts of this clonotype. What it recognizes is unknown. V shed 5 bases and J shed 3 bases, with 19 bases lying between them. This CDR3 has 16 residues. Germline values: CDR1 PRHDT, CDR2 FYEKMQ (reference sequence). This clonotype was obtained from an adult who was a healthcare worker with PCR-confirmed SARS-CoV-2 infection or an uninfected control (not recorded which). The sample was whole blood, taken at baseline. The V call is TRBV13, the J call TRBJ1-1; possibly TRBD1 for D (6 bases). The CDR3 DNA sequence: TGTGCCAGCAGCCCCTGGACAGAGCCGGGGGACACTGAAGCTTTCTTT. Translated: CASSPWTEPGDTEAFF.